Detailed here is one T cell receptor (beta chain). Per the original methods: Reference gene primer amplification gave estimated nucleated cell counts. Using immunoSEQ multiplex PCR, the repertoire was profiled, and TCRdb retains in-frame clones only, with some absent. V and J calls plus clone size are reproduced from that table; the DNA served to infer D and trimming. The sample comprises over 15,000 clones, around nine tenths of which are singletons, and about an eighth rests with the top ten. These data originate in a study of blood T cell repertoires in COVID-19. Overall study: COVID-19 samples from acute and convalescent phases originated in the United States, Italy and Spain. T cells, B-cell-depleted T cells, or PBMCs provided the cDNA or gDNA that served as material.

The CDR3 has 17 residues. Germline-derived CDR1 and CDR2 are SQVTM and ANQGSEA. J gave up 0 bases and V 6 bases, and 13 bases lay outside the gene matches. This receptor was obtained from a human donor in a cohort sampled during active COVID-19. This chain uses TRBV29-1 with TRBJ2-1, with TRBD1 matching 8 bases. The sample consisted of peripheral blood. The CDR3 DNA is TGCAGCGTCCTACCCGGCCTAACAGGGGGCTCCTACAATGAGCAGTTCTTC. Amino acids: CSVLPGLTGGSYNEQFF.